This T cell receptor (beta chain) is drawn from a study of cytomegalovirus exposure and HLA in healthy donors. Germline loops: CDR1 MGHRA, CDR2 YSYEKL. Trimming removed 0 bases from V and 0 bases from J, with 3 bases in between. The CDR3 is 13 residues long. The study ran its PCR with 60 Vbeta and 13 Jbeta primers. Here immunoSEQ multiplex PCR was the method, and the copy in TCRdb shows in-frame clones only, minus some. Of about 120,000 clones in the sample, more than 65% were seen once. This clonotype originated in a woman aged 18-29 years in good health and CMV-seronegative. This chain uses TRBV4-1 with TRBJ2-7, with unresolved D. Sequenced input: PBMCs. CDR3 region: CASSQEASYEQYF. CDR3 nucleotide sequence: TGCGCCAGCAGCCAAGAAGCCTCCTACGAGCAGTACTTC.